Listed below are T cell receptor beta chains from one sample, sequenced in a study of identifying expanded T cells in peripheral blood. TCRdb's table, derived via immunoSEQ multiplex PCR, lists solely in-frame clones and lacks some. The table has 80,000 or so clones, 84% seen once. Sequencing used blood. These receptors were taken from a person aged 18 to 69 in good health. Each CDR3 is given with its conserved first and last residue. The D gene is left open where the match is weak. Clone size appears in some rows only: once, few, many, or a class for an expanded clone.

V	J	size	D	DNA	CDR3
TRBV10-3	TRBJ1-1	NA	NA	TGTGCCATCAGTGAGTCGCATCAGGGCAACACTGAAGCTTTCTTT	CAISESHQGNTEAFF
TRBV19	TRBJ1-3	once	NA	TGTGCCAGTAGTCCTCTCGCGGGGGCTGGAAACACCATATATTTT	CASSPLAGAGNTIYF
TRBV4-1	TRBJ2-3	few	NA	TGCGCCAGCAGCCAAGAGTGGCCGCGCACAGATACGCAGTATTTT	CASSQEWPRTDTQYF
TRBV7-2	TRBJ2-5	NA	NA	TGTGCCAGCAGCACCGGGGGGCAGGGCGGCCGAGAGACCCAGTACTTC	CASSTGGQGGRETQYF
TRBV28	TRBJ2-5	NA	NA	TGTGCCAGCAGTGACCCCGGGGGCAGATCCCAAGAGACCCAGTACTTC	CASSDPGGRSQETQYF
TRBV5-4	TRBJ1-6	NA	NA	TGTGCCAGCAGCTTGACAGAGGATTCACCCCTCCACTTT	CASSLTEDSPLHF
TRBV5-1	TRBJ2-7	NA	NA	TGCGCCAGCAGCGTTTTGGGGCAGGGGGGGCTGGCGAAGGGCTACGAGCAGTACTTC	CASSVLGQGGLAKGYEQYF
TRBV28	TRBJ2-7	NA	NA	TGTGCCAGCAGTTTAGGGATAGAGCAGTACTTC	CASSLGIEQYF
TRBV19	TRBJ1-2	NA	NA	TGTGCCAGTAGTATAGATCGCCAGGGTAACTATGGCTACACCTTC	CASSIDRQGNYGYTF
TRBV29-1	TRBJ2-5	NA	TRBD1	TGCAGCGTTGAGGACAGGGGGCGGGAGACCCAGTACTTC	CSVEDRGRETQYF
TRBV14	TRBJ2-2	few	TRBD2	TGTGCCAGCAGCCTAGGACTAGTCCGGACCGGGGAGCTGTTTTTT	CASSLGLVRTGELFF
TRBV5-1	TRBJ2-5	NA	NA	TGCGCCAGCACCACATTTGGGGGCGGGGTGATACAAGAGACCCAGTACTTC	CASTTFGGGVIQETQYF
TRBV7-9	TRBJ2-5	NA	NA	TGTGCCAGCAGCCCGTTACGGGTCAGACTTCAAGAGACCCAGTACTTC	CASSPLRVRLQETQYF
TRBV18	TRBJ2-1	few	NA	TGTGCCAGCTCAAGGAATGGGGAAACGGGCTACAATGAGCAGTTCTTC	CASSRNGETGYNEQFF
TRBV15	TRBJ1-6	NA	NA	TGTGCCACCAGCAGAGATCACGGGATTCATAATTCACCCCTCCACTTT	CATSRDHGIHNSPLHF
TRBV5-8	TRBJ1-1	NA	NA	TGTGCCAGCAGCTCACGGGGGGCCGGAGTGAACACTGAAGCTTTCTTT	CASSSRGAGVNTEAFF
TRBV5-4	TRBJ2-5	NA	NA	TGTGCCAGCAGAGGGGGGTCCGGGGCCCAGTACTTC	CASRGGSGAQYF
TRBV14	TRBJ2-3	NA	TRBD1	TGTGCCAGCAGCCAACTCGGGCAGGGGGACACAGATACGCAGTATTTT	CASSQLGQGDTDTQYF
TRBV27	TRBJ2-3	NA	TRBD2	TGTGCCAGCAGTTTAAAGGCCCCGGGCGGGAGATTGGCAGATACGCAGTATTTT	CASSLKAPGGRLADTQYF
TRBV11-2	TRBJ2-7	once	TRBD1	TGTGCCAGCAGCACCGACAGGGGGCAACGTGACGAGCAGTACTTC	CASSTDRGQRDEQYF
TRBV18	TRBJ2-3	NA	TRBD2	TGTGCCAGCTCACTAAAGCGGGAGATTGCAGATACGCAGTATTTT	CASSLKREIADTQYF
TRBV28	TRBJ1-1	NA	NA	TGTGCCAGCACCCGAGAAACAGGGTATGAAGCTTTCTTT	CASTRETGYEAFF